Shown below are 4 T cell receptor beta chains from a single sample sequenced in a study of regulatory T cells in long-lasting Graves disease. Both iRepertoire HTBI primers and Arm-PCR of CDR3 regions were used to build the TCR beta libraries. One entry per CDR3 protein, called by TCRdb with MiXCR from the multiplex PCR reads. The sample includes 450,000 or so distinct CDR3 sequences, roughly 22% of them seen just once. The time point was: persistent/refractory GD, antithyroid drugs over 5 years with positive TRAb. With RNA extracted from PBMCs as input, the TCR library was made. The starting material was peripheral blood mononuclear cells (PBMCs), obtained when the disease was refractory, from a patient treated with antithyroid drugs. These receptors were collected from a female donor with Graves disease.

This clonotype has ten or more counts. The genes are TRBV25-1 and TRBJ2-7, with 10 nucleotides matching TRBD2. Unmatched junction bases numbered 5, after V lost 4 bases and J lost 2 bases. Germline V lookup: CDR1 MGHDK, CDR2 SYGVNS. The CDR3 covers 15 residues. CDR3 sequence reads: CASSGWTSGAYEQYF. In DNA form, the CDR3 reads TGTGCCAGCAGTGGATGGACTAGCGGAGCCTACGAGCAGTACTTC.

The table lists this clonotype with a few counts. The chain combines TRBV7-8 with TRBJ1-2, with D possibly TRBD1 on 5 matching bases. The CDR3 is 14 residues long. V was cut by 3 bases and J by 4 bases, with 12 bases left in between. Germline loops: CDR1 SGHVS, CDR2 FQNEAQ. The CDR3 DNA follows: TGTGCCAGCAGCTTGGAGGGGTACTCCTATGGCTACACCTTC. As protein: CASSLEGYSYGYTF.

This clonotype was counted ten times or more. V is TRBV7-2 and J is TRBJ2-2; 7 bases line up with TRBD1. Germline V gene lookup returns CDR1 SGHTA and CDR2 FQGNSA. The CDR3 is 16 amino acids. The ends lost 5 bases at V and 4 bases at J; junction bases unmatched: 10. The CDR3 sequence is CASSPFDRVGTGELFF. DNA for the CDR3: TGTGCCAGCAGCCCTTTCGACAGGGTTGGCACCGGGGAGCTGTTTTTT.

This clonotype was seen repeatedly, ten times or more. V is TRBV2 and J is TRBJ1-1, with TRBD1 matching 7 bases. CDR1 is SNHLY, CDR2 FYNNEI, per germline. This CDR3 is built from 12 residues. V was clipped by 6 bases and J by 11 bases; unmatched bases: 9. The CDR3 bases are TGTGCCAGCAGACCGGGACAGAAGGGGGCTTTCTTT. It is translated as CASRPGQKGAFF.